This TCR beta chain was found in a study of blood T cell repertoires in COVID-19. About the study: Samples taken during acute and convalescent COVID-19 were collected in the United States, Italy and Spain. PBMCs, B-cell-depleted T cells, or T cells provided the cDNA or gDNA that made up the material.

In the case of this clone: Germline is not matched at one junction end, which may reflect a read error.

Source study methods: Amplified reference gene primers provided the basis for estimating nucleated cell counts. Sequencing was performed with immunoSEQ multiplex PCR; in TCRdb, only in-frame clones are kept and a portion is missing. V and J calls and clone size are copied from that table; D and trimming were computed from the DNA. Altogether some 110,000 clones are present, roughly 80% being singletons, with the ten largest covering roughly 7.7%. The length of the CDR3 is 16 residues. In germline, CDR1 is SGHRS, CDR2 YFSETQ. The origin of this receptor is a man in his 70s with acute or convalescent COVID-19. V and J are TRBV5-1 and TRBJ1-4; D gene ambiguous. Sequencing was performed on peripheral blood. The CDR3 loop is CASNLDSRGDNEKLFF. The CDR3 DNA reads TGCGCCAGCAACTTGGACTCCAGAGGCGACAATGAAAAACTGTTTTTT.